Listed here are 16 T cell receptor beta chains from one sample, sequenced in a study of cytomegalovirus exposure and HLA in healthy donors. Both 60 Vbeta primers and 13 Jbeta primers went into the PCR. Clones were read by immunoSEQ multiplex PCR, and TCRdb kept only the in-frame ones, dropping some. The sample lists 70,000 or so clones, approximately 78% seen once, with under 2.5% in the top ten. The source material was PBMCs. The receptor source for this set is a young man in good health and CMV-seronegative.

The chain joins TRBV18 to TRBJ1-2, with unresolved D. CDR3 length: 13 residues. V was cut by 7 bases and J by 4 bases, with 13 bases left in between. Germline V gene data show CDR1 as KGHSH and CDR2 as LQKENI. The chain's CDR3 is CASYETRGYGYTF. The CDR3, as DNA: TGTGCCAGCTACGAAACGCGGGGCTATGGCTACACCTTC.

This chain uses TRBV5-4 with TRBJ2-3, with 12 bases aligning to TRBD2. The CDR3 totals 16 residues. V dropped 0 bases and J dropped 4; count of bases not matched to a gene: 3. The germline V gene has CDR1 SGHNT and CDR2 YYREEE (reference sequence). CDR3 coding DNA: TGTGCCAGCAGCTTGGCTAGCGGGGGGGGCTCAGATACGCAGTATTTT. It translates to CASSLASGGGSDTQYF.

Points on this clone: At one end the junction does not follow the germline gene, possibly because of a read error. V gene TRBV7-2 combines with J gene TRBJ1-1; 9 bases line up with TRBD1. From germline, CDR1 is SGHTA and CDR2 FQGNSA. This CDR3 is 13 amino acids long. The CDR3 DNA is TGTGCCAGCAGCTTAGTAGGGGTCGACAGGGGGGAATTC. Its protein is CASSLVGVDRGEF.

The V gene is TRBV6-1, the J gene TRBJ2-3; 7 nucleotides match TRBD2. The CDR3 contains 15 residues. CDR1 is MNHNS, CDR2 SASEGT, per germline. J was trimmed by 2 bases and V by 3 bases; bases with no gene match: 5. The CDR3 here is CASSDQRGYTDTQYF. DNA of the CDR3: TGTGCCAGCAGTGATCAGCGGGGCTACACAGATACGCAGTATTTT.

The chain employs TRBV5-6 and TRBJ2-7; D is undetermined. The CDR3 totals 12 residues. V lost 3 bases, J lost 2 bases, and 6 bases lay in between. The germline CDR1 and CDR2 sequences are SGHDT and YYEEEE. The CDR3 loop reads CASSSGPYEQYF. CDR3 sequence (DNA): TGTGCCAGCAGCTCTGGGCCCTACGAGCAGTACTTC.

V and J are TRBV6-1 and TRBJ2-1; D call uncertain. There are 17 residues in the CDR3. V dropped 2 bases and J dropped 6 bases, with 20 bases sitting between them. The germline CDR1 and CDR2 sequences are MNHNS and SASEGT. The CDR3 here is CASSELPRVRSGNEQFF. In DNA form, the CDR3 reads TGTGCCAGCAGTGAATTACCCCGGGTAAGGTCGGGCAATGAGCAGTTCTTC.

The rearrangement uses TRBV9 and TRBJ1-3; D not resolved. CDR1 SGDLS and CDR2 YYNGEE come from the germline V gene. V was shortened by 3 bases and J by 2 bases, with 12 bases between the two germline ends. The CDR3 is 15 amino acids. CDR3 loop: CASSASPVPGNTIYF. For the CDR3, the DNA is TGTGCCAGCAGCGCCTCGCCGGTACCTGGAAACACCATATATTTT. Using reference TRBV9 and TRBJ1-3 for the parts outside the CDR3, the full variable domain is DSGVTQTPKHLITATGQRVTLRCSPRSGDLSVYWYQQSLDQGLQFLIQYYNGEERAKGNILERFSAQQFPDLHSELNLSSLELGDSALYFCASSASPVPGNTIYFGEGSWLTVV.

The chain recombines TRBV5-5 with TRBJ1-4; D may be TRBD1 (5 bases). The CDR3 length is 15 residues. V was trimmed by 2 bases and J by 7 bases, leaving 15 bases between them. Germline lookup yields CDR1 SGHKS and CDR2 YYEKEE (reference sequence). The DNA of the CDR3 is TGTGCCAGCAGCTTCGGTCAGGGAAGTGGTGAAAAACTGTTTTTT. Translated, it gives CASSFGQGSGEKLFF.

The chain uses TRBV29-1 and TRBJ2-7, with 10 bases identical to TRBD1. V was pared by 1 base and J by 5 bases, with 5 bases of the junction left unmatched. Germline CDR1 SQVTM, CDR2 ANQGSEA. This CDR3 spans 14 amino acids. In DNA form, the CDR3 reads TGCAGCGTTGAAGTGGGACAGGGGTATCACGAGCAGTACTTC. Its translation: CSVEVGQGYHEQYF.

Here the CDR3 DNA reads TGTGCCAGCAGCCGGGACAGGGCCTACGAGCAGTACTTC. Amino acid sequence: CASSRDRAYEQYF. The chain is built from TRBV2 and TRBJ2-7; 9 nucleotides line up with TRBD1. J lost 2 bases, V lost 6 bases, and 2 bases had no gene match. The CDR3 consists of 13 residues. Germline-derived CDR1 and CDR2 are SNHLY and FYNNEI.

V usage is TRBV5-1 and J usage is TRBJ1-1; TRBD1 matches at 10 bases. The CDR3 is 17 residues long. Unmatched junction bases numbered 15, after V lost 0 bases and J lost 10 bases. Germline V gene lookup returns CDR1 SGHRS and CDR2 YFSETQ. The CDR3 DNA reads as TGCGCCAGCAGCTTGGATCCCGACAGGGGGCGTGTAGCAGGAGCTTTCTTT. It yields the protein CASSLDPDRGRVAGAFF.

This clone was detected only once. The chain recombines TRBV28 with TRBJ2-5; no definite D call. The ends were cut back, 4 bases at V and 4 bases at J, with 7 bases in the middle. CDR1 is MDHEN and CDR2 is SYDVKM in the germline V gene. The CDR3 spans 12 residues. The CDR3 is CASSSVRETQYF. CDR3 DNA sequence: TGTGCCAGCAGTTCAGTCAGAGAGACCCAGTACTTC.

This clone turned up a few times. The identical CDR3 is also encoded by other nucleotide sequences in the sample. V is TRBV18 and J is TRBJ1-1; D is uncertain. The V end lost 6 bases, the J end lost 1 base, and 6 bases lay between the germline ends. This CDR3 region has 12 residues. Germline values: CDR1 KGHSH, CDR2 LQKENI. Written as DNA, the CDR3 is TGTGCCAGCTCCCCCGGGAACACTGAAGCTTTCTTT. This sequence encodes CASSPGNTEAFF.

The chain links TRBV6-1 to TRBJ1-4; D uncertain. This CDR3 is 15 amino acids long. V lost 7 bases and J lost 3, with 15 bases in between. Germline V gene sequence: CDR1 MNHNS, CDR2 SASEGT. The CDR3: CASTPPGRSNEKLFF. Written as DNA, the CDR3 is TGTGCCAGCACCCCTCCCGGCAGGTCTAATGAAAAACTGTTTTTT.

The chain couples TRBV6-5 to TRBJ1-1; D is ambiguous. Trimming shortened V by 6 bases and J by 5 bases, and 13 bases separated the two germline ends. There are 13 residues in the CDR3. Germline V gives CDR1 MNHEY, CDR2 SVGAGI. The CDR3 here is CASSWEVGTEAFF. CDR3 sequence (DNA): TGTGCCAGCAGCTGGGAGGTCGGGACTGAAGCTTTCTTT.

The rearrangement uses TRBV4-2 and TRBJ2-3; D might be TRBD2 (5 bases). The V end lost 0 bases, the J end lost 1 base, and 5 bases lay between the germline ends. The CDR3 sequence is 14 residues long. Germline lookup yields CDR1 LGHNA and CDR2 YNFKEQ. The CDR3 here is CASSQDSGTDTQYF. CDR3 DNA sequence: TGTGCCAGCAGCCAAGATAGCGGCACAGATACGCAGTATTTT.